Listed here are 26 T cell receptor beta chains from one sample, sequenced in a study of blood T cell repertoires in COVID-19. Generated by immunoSEQ multiplex PCR, the TCRdb table keeps only in-frame clones and is missing some. The sample carries around 78,000 clones, around 90% recorded once. Sequenced input: peripheral blood. The source of these receptors is a woman aged 45-60 years in a cohort sampled during active COVID-19.

V usage is TRBV5-1 and J usage is TRBJ1-6, with 10 bases aligning to TRBD1. Trimming cost V 4 bases and J 4 bases; bases outside gene matches: 8. CDR1 SGHRS and CDR2 YFSETQ come from the germline V gene. The CDR3 runs 17 residues. For the CDR3, the DNA is TGCGCCAGCAGCGCCCGACAGGGGGCCGATTATAATTCACCCCTCCACTTT. Translated, it gives CASSARQGADYNSPLHF. The full variable domain, its missing parts supplied by reference TRBV5-1 and TRBJ1-6, is KAGVTQTPRYLIKTRGQQVTLSCSPISGHRSVSWYQQTPGQGLQFLFEYFSETQRNKGNFPGRFSGRQFSNSRSEMNVSTLELGDSALYLCASSARQGADYNSPLHFGNGTRLTVT.

The V call is TRBV29-1, the J call TRBJ1-1; D gene ambiguous. The germline V gene has CDR1 SQVTM and CDR2 ANQGSEA. V was trimmed by 5 bases and J by 1 base, leaving 11 bases between them. The CDR3 covers 13 residues. Here the CDR3 reads CSVQEHPNTEAFF. The CDR3 region has the DNA TGCAGCGTTCAGGAACACCCGAACACTGAAGCTTTCTTT.

The chain recombines TRBV18 with TRBJ1-1; the D gene is possibly TRBD1 (5 bases). There are 14 residues in the CDR3. Germline V gene lookup returns CDR1 KGHSH and CDR2 LQKENI. Trimming took off 6 bases at V and 4 bases at J, with 15 bases between the two ends. CDR3 DNA sequence: TGTGCCAGCTCGATGCAGGGATTATCCACTGAAGCTTTCTTT. Its translation is CASSMQGLSTEAFF.

V and J are TRBV7-6 and TRBJ2-5, with 7 bases lining up with TRBD2. The V segment lost 5 bases and the J segment 4 bases; nucleotides outside the gene matches: 13. This CDR3 has 16 residues. Germline CDR1 is SGHVS and CDR2 is FNYEAQ. Here the CDR3 DNA reads TGTGCCAGCAGCCCAGCGACATCGGGACTACCAGAGACCCAGTACTTC. This translates into CASSPATSGLPETQYF. The full variable domain, in which reference TRBV7-6 and TRBJ2-5 provide the parts outside the CDR3, is GAGVSQSPRYKVTKRGQDVALRCDPISGHVSLYWYRQALGQGPEFLTYFNYEAQQDKSGLPNDRFSAERPEGSISTLTIQRTEQRDSAMYRCASSPATSGLPETQYFGPGTRLLVL.

The J gene is TRBJ2-2, the V gene TRBV4-2; 15 bases match TRBD2. V was pared by 2 bases and J by 1 base, with 5 bases of the junction left unmatched. The CDR3 is made up of 19 amino acids. Germline CDR1 is LGHNA and CDR2 is YNFKEQ. In DNA form, the CDR3 reads TGTGCCAGCAGCCAACCTGGACTAGCGGGAGGGATGAACACCGGGGAGCTGTTTTTT. Translated: CASSQPGLAGGMNTGELFF.

This clone was seen only once. This sequence joins TRBV1 and TRBJ2-7; the DNA was not compared with TRBD2, the D call given in the table. TRBV1 is noted as a pseudogene. The length of the CDR3 is 19 residues. CDR3 sequence reads: CTSSPLKNLAGSLSYEQYF. The DNA of the CDR3 is TGCACCAGCAGCCCCTTAAAGAATCTAGCGGGAAGTCTGTCCTACGAGCAGTACTTC.

A few counts support this clone. The genes are TRBV30 and TRBJ1-4, with D possibly being TRBD1 (6 bases). Germline V gene sequence: CDR1 GTSNPN, CDR2 SVGIG (reference sequence). The CDR3 has 14 residues. Trimming left V 2 bases short and J 7 bases short, with 14 bases between. CDR3 coding DNA: TGTGCCTGGAGTCGGGGGGGCGCGAGTGAAAAACTGTTTTTT. Encoded protein: CAWSRGGASEKLFF.

V and J are TRBV28 and TRBJ2-7; 7 bases line up with TRBD1. Losses at the gene ends were 6 bases for V and 3 bases for J; bases not matched to a gene: 2. The CDR3 totals 12 residues. The germline CDR1 and CDR2 sequences are MDHEN and SYDVKM. CDR3 loop: CASRGQSYEQYF. The DNA of the CDR3 is TGTGCCAGCAGGGGACAGAGCTACGAGCAGTACTTC.

The chain links TRBV7-6 to TRBJ2-6, with a weak D call TRBD2 (5 bases). V lost 1 base and J lost 0, with 10 bases in between. The V gene's germline CDR1 is SGHVS and CDR2 FNYEAQ. There are 17 residues in the CDR3. The CDR3 DNA reads as TGTGCCAGCAGCTTAGTCAGGAGGCGCTCTGGGGCCAACGTCCTGACTTTC. This gives the protein CASSLVRRRSGANVLTF. The full variable domain, its missing parts supplied by reference TRBV7-6 and TRBJ2-6, is GAGVSQSPRYKVTKRGQDVALRCDPISGHVSLYWYRQALGQGPEFLTYFNYEAQQDKSGLPNDRFSAERPEGSISTLTIQRTEQRDSAMYRCASSLVRRRSGANVLTFGAGSRLTVL.

The CDR3 is CASSFRDRNEKLFF. CDR3 DNA: TGTGCCAGCAGCTTCAGGGATCGGAATGAAAAACTGTTTTTT. The rearrangement joins TRBV11-2 to TRBJ1-4; tentatively, D is TRBD1 (5 bases). Trimming stripped 3 bases from V and 5 bases from J, with 10 bases between. The V gene's germline CDR1 is SGHAT and CDR2 FQNNGV. CDR3 length: 14 amino acids.

V gene TRBV6-5 combines with J gene TRBJ1-2, with 7 bases matching TRBD1. This CDR3 is built from 16 residues. Germline V CDR1 and CDR2: MNHEY, SVGAGI. Germline trimming cut 2 bases from V and 8 bases from J; bases unmatched to any gene: 14. The CDR3 DNA sequence: TGTGCCAGCAGTTACGGGGGACAGACACTTCGACAGGGCTACACCTTC. Encoded protein: CASSYGGQTLRQGYTF.

The chain employs TRBV29-1 and TRBJ2-1; the match to TRBD2 covers 9 bases. Per the germline V gene, CDR1 is SQVTM and CDR2 is ANQGSEA. This CDR3 region has 13 residues. V lost 8 bases, J lost 8 bases, and 10 bases stayed unmatched. For the CDR3, the DNA is TGCAGCTTAGCCGGGACTAGCATATATGAGCAGTTCTTC. This encodes CSLAGTSIYEQFF.

This clone was observed a few times. The rearrangement links TRBV6-5 to TRBJ1-2, with 9 bases lining up with TRBD1. Trimming cost V 8 bases and J 7 bases; bases outside gene matches: 8. This CDR3 region has 13 residues. Per the germline V gene, CDR1 is MNHEY and CDR2 is SVGAGI. DNA of the CDR3: TGTGCCAGCCAAACAGGGGGCAGGGGTGGCTACACCTTC. This encodes CASQTGGRGGYTF.

This chain connects TRBV5-1 to TRBJ1-1, with 8 bases that match TRBD1. Trimming cost V 0 bases and J 4 bases; bases outside gene matches: 8. Per the germline V gene, CDR1 is SGHRS and CDR2 is YFSETQ. CDR3 length: 16 residues. The CDR3: CASSLGTGLLSTEAFF. The CDR3 DNA is TGCGCCAGCAGCTTGGGGACAGGGTTGCTGTCCACTGAAGCTTTCTTT.

CDR3 region: CASSLVRVDTEAFF. In nucleotides, the CDR3 is TGTGCCAGCAGCCTTGTGAGGGTTGATACTGAAGCTTTCTTT. The chain employs TRBV2 and TRBJ1-1; no definite D call. Trimming cost V 6 bases and J 5 bases, with 16 bases left between them. CDR1 SNHLY and CDR2 FYNNEI come from the germline V gene. The CDR3 has 14 residues.

The V and J genes are TRBV29-1 and TRBJ1-2; 9 nucleotides match TRBD1. CDR1 and CDR2 from the germline V gene are SQVTM and ANQGSEA. Trimming removed 6 bases from V and 8 bases from J; junction bases left unmatched: 4. CDR3 length: 11 residues. The CDR3 sequence: CSVGDREGYTF. In nucleotides, the CDR3 is TGCAGCGTCGGGGACAGGGAGGGCTACACCTTC.

The rearrangement joins TRBV27 to TRBJ1-2; D might be TRBD1 (6 bases). The CDR3 extends over 13 amino acids. CDR1 is MNHEY, CDR2 SMNVEV, per germline (reference sequence). Trimming shortened V by 4 bases and J by 8 bases, and 14 bases separated the two germline ends. DNA for the CDR3: TGTGCCAGCAGTTGGGGGCCCACTGGGGGCTACACCTTC. Residues: CASSWGPTGGYTF.

This rearrangement joins TRBV3-1 (or the pseudogene TRBV3-2) to TRBJ2-1; TRBD2 matches 7 bases. This CDR3 has 14 amino acids. Germline V gene lookup returns CDR1 LGHDT and CDR2 YNNKEL (reference sequence). The V segment lost 5 bases and the J segment 7 bases; nucleotides outside the gene matches: 8. The CDR3 nucleotides are TGTGCCAGCAGCTTAGGACTAGGCGGAAATGAGCAGTTCTTC. It yields the protein CASSLGLGGNEQFF.

This chain joins TRBV9 and TRBJ2-7, with TRBD1 matching over 8 bases. Germline-derived CDR1 and CDR2 are SGDLS and YYNGEE. The CDR3 has 15 residues. J gave up 2 bases and V 0 bases, and 4 bases lay outside the gene matches. CDR3 nucleotide sequence: TGTGCCAGCAGCGTAGGCGGACAGGGTGCCTACGAGCAGTACTTC. Residues: CASSVGGQGAYEQYF. Complete variable domain (other parts from reference TRBV9 and TRBJ2-7): DSGVTQTPKHLITATGQRVTLRCSPRSGDLSVYWYQQSLDQGLQFLIQYYNGEERAKGNILERFSAQQFPDLHSELNLSSLELGDSALYFCASSVGGQGAYEQYFGPGTRLTVT.

The chain recombines TRBV5-4 with TRBJ2-3, with TRBD2 matching over 9 bases. Germline V lookup: CDR1 SGHNT, CDR2 YYREEE (reference sequence). V lost 4 bases to trimming and J lost 4 bases; unmatched junction nucleotides: 7. The CDR3 covers 15 residues. Here the CDR3 reads CASSLLAGDADTQYF. The CDR3 DNA sequence: TGTGCCAGCAGCCTATTAGCGGGAGACGCAGATACGCAGTATTTT.

This chain connects TRBV7-9 to TRBJ2-5; 9 nucleotides match TRBD1. Germline lookup yields CDR1 SEHNR and CDR2 FQNEAQ (reference sequence). The CDR3 has 15 amino acids. V was pared by 2 bases and J by 3 bases, with 4 bases of the junction left unmatched. The DNA for the CDR3 is TGTGCCAGCAGCTTAACCTGGACAGGGGAAGAGACCCAGTACTTC. It translates to CASSLTWTGEETQYF. Full variable domain (missing parts from reference TRBV7-9 and TRBJ2-5): DTGVSQNPRHKITKRGQNVTFRCDPISEHNRLYWYRQTLGQGPEFLTYFQNEAQLEKSRLLSDRFSAERPKGSFSTLEIQRTEQGDSAMYLCASSLTWTGEETQYFGPGTRLLVL.

The chain joins TRBV7-2 to TRBJ2-6; 14 positions agree with TRBD2. J was trimmed by 3 bases and V by 5 bases; bases with no gene match: 3. There are 17 residues in the CDR3. Germline V gives CDR1 SGHTA, CDR2 FQGNSA. CDR3 in DNA: TGTGCCAGCAGCCCCGGACTAGCGGGAGGTGGGGCCAACGTCCTGACTTTC. Residues: CASSPGLAGGGANVLTF.

CDR3 loop: CATSDPQGSGWDTQYF. CDR3 DNA: TGTGCCACCAGTGATCCGCAGGGAAGTGGGTGGGATACGCAGTATTTT. The chain recombines TRBV24-1 with TRBJ2-3; D possibly corresponds to TRBD1 (5 bases). Germline V lookup: CDR1 KGHDR, CDR2 SFDVKD. With 3 bases removed from V and 6 bases from J, the gap between germline ends came to 18 bases. This CDR3 comprises 16 residues.

This chain uses TRBV5-8 with TRBJ2-4; 11 positions agree with TRBD1. This CDR3 comprises 17 residues. CDR1 SGHTS and CDR2 YDEGEE come from the germline V gene. The V and J ends lost 2 bases and 2 bases, in that order; junction bases with no gene match: 6. The CDR3 DNA reads as TGTGCCAGCAGCTTCCGGTGGACAGGGGGCCCCAAAAACATTCAGTACTTC. Encoded protein: CASSFRWTGGPKNIQYF.

This chain connects TRBV28 to TRBJ2-5, with TRBD2 identical over 11 bases. Germline trimming cut 6 bases from V and 2 bases from J; bases unmatched to any gene: 14. In germline, CDR1 is MDHEN, CDR2 SYDVKM. The CDR3 extends over 18 amino acids. CDR3 DNA sequence: TGTGCCAGCAGCCCTAGCGGGAGGCCCGGAGAGGGGCAAGAGACCCAGTACTTC. Protein product: CASSPSGRPGEGQETQYF.

This sequence joins TRBV30 and TRBJ1-3; no firm D call. Trimming removed 6 bases from V and 0 bases from J, with 9 bases in between. This CDR3 is built from 13 residues. The germline V gene encodes CDR1 GTSNPN and CDR2 SVGIG (reference sequence). The CDR3 is CACLVFSGNTIYF. CDR3 nucleotides: TGTGCCTGCCTCGTCTTCTCTGGAAACACCATATATTTT.